These T cell receptor beta chains were read from a single sample in a study of T cell repertoires in cytomegalovirus infection. TCRdb fed the reads into MiXCR, producing one record per CDR3 protein. Of a few hundred thousand distinct CDR3 sequences in the sample, about 17% were seen once. The sample comprised PBMCs. The receptors were sampled from a human donor in good health (CMV status not recorded). Some clones in this sample may be carry-over from other donors' samples. CDR3s include the opening cysteine and the closing phenylalanine or tryptophan. D genes are given only for firm matches. Size is omitted from some rows. Given values are once, few, many or a class for expanded clones.

- | TRBJ1-5 | TRBV29-1 | few | CSVGGEHQPQHF | TGCAGCGTTGGGGGGGAGCATCAGCCCCAGCATTTT
- | TRBJ2-2 | TRBV24-1 | many | CATSGWQGTGELFF | TGTGCCACCAGTGGTTGGCAGGGTACCGGGGAGCTGTTTTTT
- | TRBJ1-1 | TRBV12-3/TRBV12-4 | few | CASSFQGEAFF | TGTGCCAGCAGTTTTCAGGGAGAAGCTTTCTTT
TRBD1 | TRBJ2-7 | TRBV10-3 | few | CAIAGTESYEQYF | TGTGCCATTGCCGGGACAGAATCTTACGAGCAGTACTTC
TRBD1 | TRBJ1-1 | TRBV6-6 | many | CASSYPTGENTEAFF | TGTGCCAGCAGTTACCCGACAGGGGAGAACACTGAAGCTTTCTTT
- | TRBJ2-1 | TRBV18 | - | CASSPFGGRQTYNEQFF | TGTGCCAGCTCACCTTTCGGGGGCCGACAAACCTACAATGAGCAGTTCTTC
- | TRBJ2-7 | TRBV6-1 | many | CASSWTDPYEQYF | TGTGCCAGCAGTTGGACAGACCCCTACGAGCAGTACTTC
- | TRBJ1-1 | TRBV28 | many | CASSSPAGGKNTEAFF | TGTGCCAGCAGTTCCCCCGCGGGAGGGAAAAACACTGAAGCTTTCTTT
- | TRBJ2-2 | TRBV25-1 | few | CASSGLTGRDTGELFF | TGTGCCAGCAGTGGATTGACAGGAAGGGACACCGGGGAGCTGTTTTTT
- | TRBJ1-1 | TRBV19 | - | CASRLLLNTEAFF | TGTGCCAGTAGGCTACTTCTGAACACTGAAGCTTTCTTT
- | TRBJ1-3 | TRBV7-8 | - | CASSLGGGRDGNTIYF | TGTGCCAGCAGCTTAGGCGGCGGTAGAGATGGAAACACCATATATTTT
- | TRBJ1-5 | TRBV12-3/TRBV12-4 | many | CASSFTGVQPQHF | TGTGCCAGCAGTTTCACGGGGGTTCAGCCCCAGCATTTT
TRBD2 | TRBJ2-1 | TRBV12-3/TRBV12-4 | many | CASSPRTSGGTNYNEQFF | TGTGCCAGCAGCCCACGGACTAGCGGGGGGACTAACTACAATGAGCAGTTCTTC
TRBD2 | TRBJ2-5 | TRBV27 | - | CASRPYAGTSGAEETQYF | TGTGCCAGCAGACCTTACGCGGGGACTAGCGGGGCAGAAGAGACCCAGTACTTC
TRBD1 | TRBJ1-2 | TRBV6-1 | many | CASSWAGGNGGYTF | TGTGCCAGCAGTTGGGCAGGGGGCAACGGTGGCTACACCTTC
- | TRBJ2-2 | TRBV20-1 | - | CSARDTTNTGELFF | TGCAGTGCGAGAGACACAACGAACACCGGGGAGCTGTTTTTT
TRBD2 | TRBJ2-5 | TRBV5-1 | few | CASSSSGGQETQYF | TGCGCCAGCAGCTCAAGCGGGGGGCAAGAGACCCAGTACTTC
- | TRBJ1-2 | TRBV12-3/TRBV12-4 | few | CASTFTAGNYGYTF | TGTGCCAGCACCTTTACCGCGGGGAACTATGGCTACACCTTC
TRBD2 | TRBJ2-2 | TRBV5-1 | few | CASSPGGLAGSNTGELFF | TGCGCCAGCAGCCCGGGAGGACTAGCGGGATCGAACACCGGGGAGCTGTTTTTT
TRBD1 | TRBJ2-1 | TRBV6-2/TRBV6-3 | few | CASRGTVKYNEQFF | TGTGCCAGCAGAGGGACAGTGAAATACAATGAGCAGTTCTTC
- | TRBJ2-3 | TRBV7-2 | many | CASSSTGRDTDTQYF | TGTGCCAGCAGCTCCACAGGGCGAGACACAGATACGCAGTATTTT
- | TRBJ1-5 | TRBV19 | many | CASSIWGEQPQHF | TGTGCCAGTAGTATCTGGGGGGAGCAGCCCCAGCATTTT
- | TRBJ2-7 | TRBV7-2 | many | CASSARDSYEQYF | TGTGCCAGCAGCGCCAGAGATTCTTACGAGCAGTACTTC
- | TRBJ2-1 | TRBV28 | many | CASSVTVLLSSYNEQFF | TGTGCCAGCAGTGTGACAGTTCTCCTCTCGTCCTACAATGAGCAGTTCTTC
- | TRBJ2-1 | TRBV6-1 | many | CASSFRDRTYNEQFF | TGTGCCAGCAGTTTCCGGGACCGGACCTACAATGAGCAGTTCTTC
- | TRBJ2-2 | TRBV24-1 | many | CATSLQGAGELFF | TGTGCCACCAGCCTACAGGGCGCCGGGGAGCTGTTTTTT
- | TRBJ2-7 | TRBV18 | - | CASSRDSPYEQYF | TGTGCCAGCTCACGCGACAGTCCCTACGAGCAGTACTTC
TRBD1 | TRBJ2-1 | TRBV6-2/TRBV6-3 | few | CASSGQGAVNEQFF | TGTGCCAGCAGTGGACAGGGGGCGGTCAATGAGCAGTTCTTC
- | TRBJ1-5 | TRBV2 | few | CASTPSTVNQPQHF | TGTGCCAGCACCCCGTCGACAGTAAATCAGCCCCAGCATTTT
TRBD1 | TRBJ2-7 | TRBV12-3/TRBV12-4 | - | CASSQRGTDYEQYF | TGTGCCAGCAGTCAACGAGGGACAGACTACGAGCAGTACTTC
- | TRBJ1-6 | TRBV10-2 | - | CASSDSGTHNSPLHF | TGCGCCAGCAGTGACTCCGGGACACATAATTCACCCCTCCACTTT
- | TRBJ2-7 | TRBV5-4 | - | CASSSDNYEQYF | TGTGCCAGCAGCTCGGACAACTACGAGCAGTACTTC